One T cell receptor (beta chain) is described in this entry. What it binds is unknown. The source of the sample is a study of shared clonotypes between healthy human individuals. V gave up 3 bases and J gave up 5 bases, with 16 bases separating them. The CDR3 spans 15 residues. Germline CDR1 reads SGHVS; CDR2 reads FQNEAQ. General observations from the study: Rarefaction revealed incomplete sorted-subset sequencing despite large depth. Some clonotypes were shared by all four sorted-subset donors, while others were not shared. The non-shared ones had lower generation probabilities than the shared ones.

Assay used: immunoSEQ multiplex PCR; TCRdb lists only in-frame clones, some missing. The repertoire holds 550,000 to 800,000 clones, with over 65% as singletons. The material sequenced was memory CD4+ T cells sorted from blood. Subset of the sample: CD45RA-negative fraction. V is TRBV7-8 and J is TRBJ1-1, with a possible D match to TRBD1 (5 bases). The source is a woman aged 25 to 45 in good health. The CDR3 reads CASSFLGVLGTEAFF. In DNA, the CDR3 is TGTGCCAGCAGCTTCTTAGGGGTCCTAGGGACTGAAGCTTTCTTT.